The 13 T cell receptor beta chains in this list originate from one sample, sequenced in a study of T cell responses to AZD1222 COVID-19 vaccine. TCRdb's table, derived via immunoSEQ multiplex PCR, lists solely in-frame clones and lacks some. The sample lists about 120,000 clones, roughly 91% seen once, with approximately 5.1% in the top ten. Source: peripheral blood, taken 28 days after the second AZD1222 dose. These receptors all stem from an adult who received the AZD1222 COVID-19 vaccine.

The gene calls are TRBV15 and TRBJ1-1; D uncertain. The V gene's germline CDR1 is LNHNV and CDR2 YYDKDF (reference sequence). The CDR3 runs 14 residues. Between the trimmed V and J ends, which lost 4 bases and 7 bases, there was a span of 16 bases. In nucleotides, the CDR3 is TGTGCCACCAGCAAAGGGAGGGAGTTGAGTGAAGCTTTCTTT. Translated, it gives CATSKGRELSEAFF.

The chain links TRBV5-5 to TRBJ1-1, with 7 bases that match TRBD1. CDR1 is SGHKS, CDR2 YYEKEE, per germline (reference sequence). V lost 1 base and J lost 1; bases outside the gene matches: 7. This CDR3 spans 16 amino acids. The CDR3 DNA is TGTGCCAGCAGCTTGCTTGGGGACAGTTGGAACACTGAAGCTTTCTTT. Amino acid sequence: CASSLLGDSWNTEAFF.

The rearrangement joins TRBV27 to TRBJ1-2; D not resolved. The germline V gene encodes CDR1 MNHEY and CDR2 SMNVEV (reference sequence). V lost 4 bases to trimming and J lost 8 bases, with 14 bases between them. The CDR3 extends over 13 amino acids. CDR3 residues: CASSSLAPWGYTF. For the CDR3, the DNA is TGTGCCAGCAGTTCCCTCGCCCCTTGGGGCTACACCTTC.

This chain links TRBV12-5 with TRBJ1-4; no reliable D call. This CDR3 spans 12 amino acids. Germline V CDR1 and CDR2: LGHNT, FRNRAP. V was pared by 6 bases and J by 6 bases, with 8 bases between. The CDR3 region has the DNA TGTGCTAGTGGCAGTCTGGATGAAAAACTGTTTTTT. This translates into CASGSLDEKLFF.

This sequence joins TRBV4-3 and TRBJ1-1, with D possibly being TRBD1 (6 bases). The CDR3 sequence is 20 residues long. In germline, CDR1 is LGHNA, CDR2 YSLEER. V was pared by 0 bases and J by 1 base, with 24 bases between. The CDR3 bases are TGCGCCAGCAGCCAAGAATGGGGGACAATGGTAGGGGATAAGAACACTGAAGCTTTCTTT. Translation gives CASSQEWGTMVGDKNTEAFF.

CDR3 region: CASSLPRSREQFF. The CDR3, as DNA: TGTGCCAGCAGCCTACCTAGGAGTCGAGAGCAGTTCTTC. The V gene is TRBV11-2, the J gene TRBJ2-1; no clear D gene. The CDR3 runs 13 residues. From germline, CDR1 is SGHAT and CDR2 FQNNGV. Trimming took off 5 bases at V and 10 bases at J, with 15 bases between the two ends.

This clone came up once. V gene TRBV2 combines with J gene TRBJ1-2; 11 positions agree with TRBD1. V was clipped by 8 bases and J by 5 bases; unmatched bases: 1. Looked up from germline, CDR1 is SNHLY and CDR2 is FYNNEI. The CDR3 is 12 amino acids. The CDR3 DNA reads TGTGCCAGCGGGACAGGGGGGTATGGCTACACCTTC. Translation gives CASGTGGYGYTF.

The genes are TRBV3-1 (or the pseudogene TRBV3-2) and TRBJ2-7, with TRBD2 matching 7 bases. The V segment lost 0 bases and the J segment 4 bases; nucleotides outside the gene matches: 9. Germline V gene data show CDR1 as LGHDT and CDR2 as YNNKEL (reference sequence). The length of the CDR3 is 16 residues. In DNA, the CDR3 is TGTGCCAGCAGCCAAGATAGGTTCGGGGAGGGATACGAGCAGTACTTC. It translates to CASSQDRFGEGYEQYF.

The chain has TRBV5-1 and TRBJ2-3; TRBD2 matches 10 bases. The CDR3 consists of 14 residues. Germline trimming cut 0 bases from V and 5 bases from J; bases unmatched to any gene: 0. CDR1 is SGHRS, CDR2 YFSETQ, per germline. The CDR3: CASSLGLAGDTQYF. CDR3 nucleotide sequence: TGCGCCAGCAGCTTGGGACTAGCGGGAGATACGCAGTATTTT.

This chain uses TRBV25-1 with TRBJ2-6; TRBD1 matches 10 bases. Losses at the gene ends were 10 bases for V and 0 bases for J; bases not matched to a gene: 6. The CDR3 consists of 16 residues. The germline V gene encodes CDR1 MGHDK and CDR2 SYGVNS. The CDR3 bases are TGTGCCACCGGGGACAGGGGACGCTCTGGGGCCAACGTCCTGACTTTC. This translates into CATGDRGRSGANVLTF.

This chain joins TRBV19 and TRBJ1-2; D gene ambiguous. The CDR3 has 14 residues. V lost 4 bases, J lost 4 bases, and 13 bases lay in between. CDR1 is LNHDA and CDR2 is SQIVND in the germline V gene (reference sequence). CDR3 bases: TGTGCCAGTAGTACCGGCCTGACGGCCTATGGCTACACCTTC. It is translated as CASSTGLTAYGYTF.

The chain links TRBV11-1 to TRBJ1-3, with D hard to call. The ends were cut back, 3 bases at V and 4 bases at J, with 4 bases in the middle. Germline CDR1 reads SGHAT; CDR2 reads FQDESV (reference sequence). CDR3 length: 12 amino acids. In DNA form, the CDR3 reads TGTGCCAGCAGCTTTGCCGGAAACACCATATATTTT. This codes for CASSFAGNTIYF.

V gene TRBV18 combines with J gene TRBJ1-2; 8 nucleotides match TRBD1. J was trimmed by 7 bases and V by 3 bases; bases with no gene match: 7. This CDR3 has 14 residues. The germline CDR1 and CDR2 sequences are KGHSH and LQKENI. The chain's CDR3 is CASSPAGGEGGYTF. The CDR3 DNA sequence: TGTGCCAGCTCACCGGCAGGGGGCGAGGGTGGCTACACCTTC.